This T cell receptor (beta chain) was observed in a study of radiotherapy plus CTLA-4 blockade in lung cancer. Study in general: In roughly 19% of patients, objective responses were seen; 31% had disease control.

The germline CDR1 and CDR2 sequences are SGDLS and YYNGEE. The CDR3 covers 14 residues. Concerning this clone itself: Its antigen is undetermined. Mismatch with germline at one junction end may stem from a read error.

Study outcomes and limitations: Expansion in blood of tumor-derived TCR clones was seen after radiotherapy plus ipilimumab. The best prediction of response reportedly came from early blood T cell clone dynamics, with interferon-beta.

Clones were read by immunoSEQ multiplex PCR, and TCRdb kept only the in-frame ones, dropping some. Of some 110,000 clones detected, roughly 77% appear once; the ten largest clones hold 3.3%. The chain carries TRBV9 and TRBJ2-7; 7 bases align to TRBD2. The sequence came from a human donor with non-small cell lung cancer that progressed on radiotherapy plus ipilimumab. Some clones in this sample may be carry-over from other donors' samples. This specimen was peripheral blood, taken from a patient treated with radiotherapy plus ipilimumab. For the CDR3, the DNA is TGTACCAGCAGCGCCCGGGGGGAAGCAGGCGAGCAGTACTTC. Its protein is CTSSARGEAGEQYF.